This T cell receptor (beta chain) was found in a study of shared clonotypes between healthy human individuals. Germline V gives CDR1 SQVTM, CDR2 ANQGSEA. The germline V and J ends were trimmed by 6 bases and 2 bases, with 14 bases remaining between them. The CDR3 length is 13 residues. This clone was observed once. The repertoire was sequenced with immunoSEQ multiplex PCR; TCRdb's copy has only in-frame clones and lacks some. The table includes roughly 500,000 clones, roughly 95% detected once. The sample consisted of naive CD4+ T cells sorted from blood. Sample subset: CD45RA+ positively selected. This clonotype was sampled from a woman in her twenties or thirties in good health. This chain uses TRBV29-1 with TRBJ2-7; a weak D match, TRBD2 (6 bases). Here the CDR3 reads CSVRDFNTYEQYF. The DNA of the CDR3 is TGCAGCGTCCGGGACTTCAACACCTACGAGCAGTACTTC.